This T cell receptor beta chain appears in the sequencing data of a study of STAT5B mutations in CD4+ large granular lymphocyte leukemia. Per the germline V gene, CDR1 is SGHTA and CDR2 is FQGNSA. Losses at the gene ends were 3 bases for V and 2 bases for J; bases not matched to a gene: 3. The CDR3 totals 15 residues. The table came from immunoSEQ multiplex PCR; TCRdb's copy has only in-frame clones and leaves some out. The sample has roughly 24,000 clones; about 78% are singletons. The clonotype comes from a human donor in good health. Source material: CD4+ T cells from blood buffy coats. The V and J genes are TRBV7-2 and TRBJ2-7; TRBD2 matches 11 bases. The CDR3 DNA is TGTGCCAGCAGCTTTGTACTAGCGGGGGCCTACGAGCAGTACTTC. Translating gives CASSFVLAGAYEQYF.